This T cell receptor (beta chain) was sequenced during a study of human thymus T cells. For this clone: Its target is unknown.

The repertoire was sequenced with immunoSEQ multiplex PCR; TCRdb's copy has only in-frame clones and lacks some. The repertoire has some 80,000 clones, approximately 96% of them found once; the top ten carry roughly 0.03%. V lost 5 bases and J lost 1, with 12 bases in between. This CDR3 has 15 amino acids. Germline values: CDR1 MNHEY, CDR2 SMNVEV (reference sequence). The study's findings and limits: Thymic repertoires from unrelated individuals overlapped highly, related research reported.

It was from resections taken during corrective heart surgery that the thymus tissue came. Healthy Finnish infants undergoing corrective surgery for congenital heart defects were used as donors. The sequencing input was thymus tissue. The chain joins TRBV27 to TRBJ1-5, with D perhaps matching TRBD1 (6 bases). The sequence was collected from a boy in the first two years of life with a congenital heart defect but otherwise immunologically healthy. CDR3: CASSTLGQSNQPQHF. Here the CDR3 DNA reads TGTGCCAGCAGTACCCTCGGACAGAGCAATCAGCCCCAGCATTTT.